One sample yielded the 5 T cell receptor beta chains listed below, sequenced in a study of monozygotic twins with inflammatory bowel disease. Following a re-call of the 5' RACE reads, TCRdb has one entry per CDR3 protein and lacks DNA. The table lists 300,000 to 400,000 distinct CDR3 sequences. The specimen was blood. The receptors stem from a human donor with ulcerative colitis or Crohn's disease, or a healthy co-twin of an affected twin (not recorded which).

The chain links TRBV11-1 to TRBJ2-6; TCRdb's D call, TRBD2, is unchecked because there is no DNA. Germline CDR1 SGHAT, CDR2 FQDESV (reference sequence). The CDR3 is 18 amino acids. The CDR3 loop reads CASSVTIAGSSGANVLTF.

This chain joins TRBV20-1 and TRBJ2-2; no DNA is available, so the TRBD1 call from TCRdb remains unchecked. CDR1 is DFQATT and CDR2 is SNEGSKA in the germline V gene (reference sequence). The CDR3 length is 14 residues. The CDR3 spells CSAGTGNSPSLLFF.

The chain uses TRBV7-3 and TRBJ1-6; TCRdb's D gene call, TRBD1, goes unchecked for lack of DNA. This CDR3 spans 13 amino acids. Germline CDR1 is SGHTA and CDR2 is FQGTGA. CDR3 region: CASSARGESPLHF.

V usage is TRBV12-3 or TRBV12-4 and J usage is TRBJ2-7; TCRdb outputs TRBD1, but without DNA this stays unchecked. CDR3 length: 14 amino acids. The CDR3 loop reads CASSSGWGAQEQYF.

The CDR3 loop reads CASSLVGGTDTQYF. The chain combines TRBV7-2 with TRBJ2-3. The CDR3 contains 14 residues. Germline V gene lookup returns CDR1 SGHTA and CDR2 FQGNSA.